This T cell receptor beta chain derives from a study of T cell responses to AZD1222 COVID-19 vaccine (dated by TCRdb to the early 2020s). Some background on the complete study: Because spike-specific TCR depth and breadth did not differ between the two schedules, AZD1222 recipients who got a second dose at roughly 4 weeks were pooled with those who got a second dose at roughly 12 weeks. A total of around 240 trial participants underwent TCR sequencing, of whom some 210 received two doses of AZD1222 and some 26 received two doses of the MenACWY control vaccine. Trial participants were enrolled into age subgroups of 18-55, 56-69 and 70-plus years, which contained roughly 150, 30 and 60 TCR-sequenced participants, respectively. What the research found in general, with its limitations: Participants were mostly white British, with more females than males. The authors suggested clonal diversity may have been underestimated. The 56-69-year group was small, and its depth increase did not reach significance, likely because of low power. Conclusions about previously exposed vaccinees were limited because only five to seven AZD1222 recipients were SARS-CoV-2 seropositive at baseline. CD4 TCRs associated with the vaccine covered the entire spike protein, and the dominant responses were in regions 160-218 and 743-854. A significant rise in spike-specific TCR breadth and depth was observed after two AZD1222 doses relative to day 0 and relative to MenACWY recipients. Reportedly, almost half of the unique spike-specific TCRs recognized epitopes lying outside the regions that are mutated in the B.1.351 and B.1.1.7 variants. Because no samples from the day 14 peak response were available, repertoires could be characterized only after the peak T cell response.

The label giving this sample's time point can be read as: baseline before first vaccination. Samples from vaccinated people were obtained from the UK trials COV001 and COV002, which included a single-blind randomized controlled phase 2/3 trial of AZD1222 (ChAdOx1 nCoV-19) in healthy adults. Trial participant PBMC samples were collected at day 0 and day 28 after the second dose for TCRbeta chain sequencing. The CDR3 regions of human TCRbeta chains were analyzed by immunosequencing. The paper's data handling went like this. Repertoire TCRs were matched against a reference library of SARS-CoV-2-specific TCRs generated with the MIRA antigen-specificity platform. Breadth was defined as the fraction of unique TCRs that were SARS-CoV-2-associated, and depth was defined as the fraction of total T cells that were SARS-CoV-2-associated. Using the MIRA data, each spike-specific TCR was assigned both to the spike region to which the TCR was reactive and to a CD4 or CD8 class. Log10-transformed breadth and depth values were compared by one-way ANOVA with Sidak's multiple comparisons tests. Here the immuneACCESS table is served through TCRdb, limited to in-frame sequences with V and J called. Missing clones are a known gap in these copies; in checked studies unresolved V genes cover under half, and the rest lacks a known reason. D and trimming were read from the DNA, whereas the V and J calls and clone size are those reported in that table. The sample yields 93,000 or so clones; 91% were counted once. The leading ten clones occupy 45% to 55% of the sample.

Concerning this clone itself: Its recognized antigen is unknown. Base qualities are missing; no much larger clone stands one base away.

The CDR3, from cysteine to phenylalanine, totals 14 residues. Only CDR3 DNA is held: 42 bases, read in frame from base 1. Relative to germline, V is 3 bases shorter and J is 2 bases shorter, with 12 bases between their ends. Looking up the germline V gene yields CDR1 SGHDT and CDR2 YYEEEE. Sequenced here: peripheral blood, sampled on day 0 of AZD1222 vaccination. The TCR sequence derives from an adult in good health. The rearranged chain carries TRBV5-6 and TRBJ2-7; the D gene is perhaps TRBD1 or TRBD2, each of them matching over 5 bases. For the CDR3, the sequence is CASSYRDRAYEQYF. Here is the DNA: TGTGCCAGCAGCTACCGGGACCGAGCCTACGAGCAGTACTTC.